This T cell receptor (beta chain) derives from a study of shared clonotypes between healthy human individuals. In the study overall: Per donor, three plates held CD4 naive cells, three held CD4 memory, two held CD8 naive and one held CD8 memory. Study-wide results and limits: An anticipated effect of sequencing depth on clonotype sharing among donors was recognized.

It was at deep level that the assay was run. Sequenced by immunoSEQ multiplex PCR; TCRdb stores in-frame clones only, minus some. The sample has 2 million to 2.5 million clones, 90% to 95% seen once. About this clone itself: The antigen is undetermined.

The sequenced sample consisted of naive CD4+ T cells from PBMCs. Subset of the sample: CD45RA+ positively selected. This TCR was recovered from a young man in good health. Some clones in this sample may be carry-over from other donors' samples.

The CDR3 bases are TGTGCCAGCAGACCAATGGGATCGAACACCGGGGAGCTGTTTTTT. This gives the protein CASRPMGSNTGELFF. The chain joins TRBV7-3 to TRBJ2-2; D not certain. Germline loops: CDR1 SGHTA, CDR2 FQGTGA. The CDR3 is 15 residues long. Trimming took off 6 bases at V and 0 bases at J, with 11 bases between the two ends. Filled out from reference TRBV7-3 and TRBJ2-2, the complete variable domain reads GAGVSQTPSNKVTEKGKYVELRCDPISGHTALYWYRQSLGQGPEFLIYFQGTGAADDSGLPNDRFFAVRPEGSVSTLKIQRTERGDSAVYLCASRPMGSNTGELFFGEGSRLTVL.